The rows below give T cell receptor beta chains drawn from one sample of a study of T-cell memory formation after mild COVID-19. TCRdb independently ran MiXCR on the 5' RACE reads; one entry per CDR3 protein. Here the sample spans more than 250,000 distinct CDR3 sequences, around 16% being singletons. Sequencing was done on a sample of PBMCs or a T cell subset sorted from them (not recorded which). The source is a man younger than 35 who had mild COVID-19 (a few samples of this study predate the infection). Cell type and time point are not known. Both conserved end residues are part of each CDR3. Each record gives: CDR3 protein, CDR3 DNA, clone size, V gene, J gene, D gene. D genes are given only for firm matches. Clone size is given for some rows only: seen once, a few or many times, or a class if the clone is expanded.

CASSWLAGNNEQFF	TGTGCCAGCAGCTGGCTAGCGGGGAACAATGAGCAGTTCTTC	-	TRBV6-2/TRBV6-3	TRBJ2-1	TRBD2
CASSHGQYYEQYF	TGTGCCAGCAGCCACGGACAGTACTACGAGCAGTACTTC	-	TRBV4-2	TRBJ2-7	-
CASSQGPNYEQYF	TGCGCCAGCAGTCAAGGACCCAACTACGAGCAGTACTTC	few	TRBV5-1	TRBJ2-7	-
CASSLPGQGIGEQFF	TGCGCCAGCTCCCTACCGGGACAGGGAATTGGTGAGCAGTTCTTC	few	TRBV5-1	TRBJ2-1	TRBD1
CSARQTSGGDRDTQYF	TGCAGTGCTAGGCAGACTAGCGGGGGGGACAGAGATACGCAGTATTTT	-	TRBV20-1	TRBJ2-3	TRBD2
CASSEGLAGGPDTQYF	TGTGCCAGCAGTGAGGGACTAGCGGGGGGGCCAGATACGCAGTATTTT	few	TRBV6-4	TRBJ2-3	TRBD2
CASRSTASTDTQYF	TGTGCCAGCAGGTCTACGGCTAGCACAGATACGCAGTATTTT	-	TRBV25-1	TRBJ2-3	-
CASSFGLAGTLTDTQYF	TGCGCCAGCAGCTTCGGGCTAGCGGGGACCCTCACGGATACGCAGTATTTT	-	TRBV5-1	TRBJ2-3	TRBD2
CASSSETGPAAGYTF	TGTGCCAGCAGCTCAGAGACAGGGCCGGCGGCTGGCTACACCTTC	-	TRBV7-9	TRBJ1-2	TRBD1
CSAAHGGLKEKLFF	TGCAGTGCTGCCCACGGGGGGCTGAAAGAAAAACTGTTTTTT	-	TRBV20-1	TRBJ1-4	-
CATRKGRDTGELFF	TGTGCCACTCGAAAGGGGCGAGACACCGGGGAGCTGTTTTTT	few	TRBV6-2/TRBV6-3	TRBJ2-2	-
CASSQDGSSSYEQYF	TGTGCCAGCAGCCAAGATGGGAGCAGTTCCTACGAGCAGTACTTC	many	TRBV3-1	TRBJ2-7	-
CASSLVRGPYNEQFF	TGTGCCAGCAGCTTAGTTCGGGGACCCTACAATGAGCAGTTCTTC	few	TRBV11-2	TRBJ2-1	-
CALYDHRGTEAFF	TGTGCCCTCTACGACCACAGGGGCACTGAAGCTTTCTTT	-	TRBV30	TRBJ1-1	TRBD1
CASSSLTGAGELFF	TGTGCCAGCAGTTCATTAACAGGGGCCGGGGAGCTGTTTTTT	-	TRBV6-2/TRBV6-3	TRBJ2-2	TRBD1
CASSYRWRGGTDTQYF	TGTGCCAGCAGTTACCGATGGCGGGGGGGCACAGATACGCAGTATTTT	few	TRBV6-6	TRBJ2-3	TRBD2
CSVKAFSGNTIYF	TGCAGCGTTAAGGCCTTCTCTGGAAACACCATATATTTT	-	TRBV29-1	TRBJ1-3	-
CASREGGRGELFF	TGCGCCAGCAGAGAAGGGGGTCGCGGGGAGCTGTTTTTT	-	TRBV5-1	TRBJ2-2	-
CSAPNRVHEQYF	TGCAGTGCCCCGAACAGGGTCCACGAGCAGTACTTC	few	TRBV20-1	TRBJ2-7	-
CASSLDTEAYNEQFF	TGCGCCAGCAGCTTGGATACAGAGGCCTACAATGAGCAGTTCTTC	-	TRBV5-1	TRBJ2-1	-